One sample yielded the 14 T cell receptor beta chains listed below, sequenced in a study of T cell responses to AZD1222 COVID-19 vaccine. The assay was immunoSEQ multiplex PCR, and TCRdb's table has in-frame clones only and misses some. The sample includes approximately 100,000 clones, over 70% of them seen just once. The sample was peripheral blood, taken on day 0 of AZD1222 vaccination. These receptors all come from an adult in good health.

The V and J genes are TRBV5-1 and TRBJ1-6; D unresolved. This CDR3 has 14 residues. From germline, CDR1 is SGHRS and CDR2 YFSETQ. The V and J ends lost 0 bases and 11 bases respectively, with 12 bases between them. CDR3 sequence (DNA): TGCGCCAGCAGCTTGGAAGCTTACGAACCACCCCTCCACTTT. Translated, it gives CASSLEAYEPPLHF.

This CDR3 is CASSSNREAFF. CDR3 nucleotides: TGCGCCAGCAGCTCAAACAGGGAAGCTTTCTTT. V usage is TRBV5-1 and J usage is TRBJ1-1; D might be TRBD1 (5 bases). The V gene's germline CDR1 is SGHRS and CDR2 YFSETQ. With 3 bases removed from V and 8 bases from J, the gap between germline ends came to 8 bases. This CDR3 comprises 11 residues.

This sequence joins TRBV7-2 and TRBJ2-1; the D is unclear. Germline V gene sequence: CDR1 SGHTA, CDR2 FQGNSA. V was clipped by 6 bases and J by 3 bases, with 9 bases between them. There are 13 residues in the CDR3. The CDR3 nucleotides are TGTGCCAGCAGTAAAGGCCTCTACAATGAGCAGTTCTTC. Its protein is CASSKGLYNEQFF. Based on the CDR3 plus reference TRBV7-2 and TRBJ2-1, the full variable domain is GAGVSQSPSNKVTEKGKDVELRCDPISGHTALYWYRQSLGQGLEFLIYFQGNSAPDKSGLPSDRFSAERTGGSVSTLTIQRTQQEDSAVYLCASSKGLYNEQFFGPGTRLTVL.

The rearrangement joins TRBV6-2 or TRBV6-3 to TRBJ1-1, with 11 positions matching TRBD1. The CDR3 is made up of 17 amino acids. Germline lookup yields CDR1 MNHEY and CDR2 SVGEGT. The trim removed 0 bases at V and 0 bases at J, leaving 3 bases unmatched. CDR3 in amino acids: CASSYSRTGGMNTEAFF. CDR3 sequence (DNA): TGTGCCAGCAGTTACTCGAGGACAGGGGGCATGAACACTGAAGCTTTCTTT.

In regard to this clone: The sample holds other DNA sequences that translate to the same CDR3. The chain uses TRBV3-1 (or the pseudogene TRBV3-2) and TRBJ1-2; D is uncertain. The CDR3 is 13 residues long. V lost 0 bases and J 8 bases, leaving 10 bases between the germline ends. The germline V gene has CDR1 LGHDT and CDR2 YNNKEL (reference sequence). CDR3 sequence (DNA): TGTGCCAGCAGCCAAGATCGTTTGTACGGCTACACCTTC. Its translation is CASSQDRLYGYTF.

This chain uses TRBV12-3 or TRBV12-4 with TRBJ1-5; D may be TRBD1 (5 bases). V was cut by 6 bases and J by 6 bases, with 6 bases left in between. The CDR3 runs 11 residues. For the CDR3, the DNA is TGTGCCAGCAGCCAGGGTCAGCCCCAGCATTTT. Translated: CASSQGQPQHF.

In DNA, the CDR3 is TGTGCCAGCAGTGAAGCTTGGGAGACCCAGTACTTC. This translates into CASSEAWETQYF. This sequence joins TRBV6-1 and TRBJ2-5; D is uncertain. CDR3 size: 12 residues. V was clipped by 0 bases and J by 5 bases, with 4 bases between them. From germline, CDR1 is MNHNS and CDR2 SASEGT.

This sequence joins TRBV4-1 and TRBJ1-5; D remains unclear. This CDR3 is 15 amino acids long. Germline CDR1 and CDR2: MGHRA and YSYEKL. Trimming removed 3 bases from V and 0 bases from J, with 9 bases in between. The CDR3 spells CASSQGSYSNQPQHF. CDR3 in DNA: TGCGCCAGCAGCCAGGGAAGCTATAGCAATCAGCCCCAGCATTTT.

This chain connects TRBV6-5 to TRBJ2-7; 9 bases are a match to TRBD2. The CDR3 is 14 residues long. V was clipped by 8 bases and J by 4 bases; unmatched bases: 9. CDR1 MNHEY and CDR2 SVGAGI come from the germline V gene. The CDR3 nucleotides read TGTGCCAGCGCGGCGCGGGAGGGCGTGTACGAGCAGTACTTC. Protein: CASAAREGVYEQYF.

The chain couples TRBV27 to TRBJ1-2; D gene uncertain. This CDR3 region has 14 residues. The V end lost 6 bases, the J end lost 2 bases, and 13 bases lay between the germline ends. Per the germline V gene, CDR1 is MNHEY and CDR2 is SMNVEV (reference sequence). CDR3 region: CASRRTGNNYGYTF. In nucleotides, the CDR3 is TGTGCCAGCAGACGAACGGGGAACAACTATGGCTACACCTTC.

V usage is TRBV29-1 and J usage is TRBJ1-1; possibly TRBD1 for D (6 bases). From germline, CDR1 is SQVTM and CDR2 ANQGSEA. The CDR3 length is 14 residues. The V gene lost 4 bases and the J gene lost 3 bases, with 15 bases spanning the gap. The CDR3 protein is CSVVAQGMYTEAFF. CDR3 nucleotides: TGCAGCGTTGTTGCTCAGGGGATGTACACTGAAGCTTTCTTT.

The chain is built from TRBV28 and TRBJ1-2; no clear D. V was cut by 8 bases and J by 4 bases, with 11 bases left in between. Germline CDR1 and CDR2: MDHEN and SYDVKM. This CDR3 is built from 12 residues. The CDR3 DNA is TGTGCCAGCGGGAAGGGCTTCTATGGCTACACCTTC. Encoded protein: CASGKGFYGYTF.

The V gene is TRBV6-5, the J gene TRBJ2-7; D remains unclear. Trimming stripped 6 bases from V and 3 bases from J, with 6 bases between. Germline V lookup: CDR1 MNHEY, CDR2 SVGAGI. This CDR3 has 11 residues. The CDR3 nucleotides read TGTGCCAGCAGAGTTAACTACGAGCAGTACTTC. Amino acids: CASRVNYEQYF.

V gene TRBV18 combines with J gene TRBJ2-2, with 7 bases aligning to TRBD2. Germline loops: CDR1 KGHSH, CDR2 LQKENI. This CDR3 region has 15 residues. V shed 2 bases and J 4 bases; nucleotides not matched to a gene: 4. For the CDR3, the DNA is TGTGCCAGCTCACCAAGGGGAGGGAGCACCGGGGAGCTGTTTTTT. Its protein is CASSPRGGSTGELFF. The full variable domain, its missing parts supplied by reference TRBV18 and TRBJ2-2, is NAGVMQNPRHLVRRRGQEARLRCSPMKGHSHVYWYRQLPEEGLKFMVYLQKENIIDESGMPKERFSAEFPKEGPSILRIQQVVRGDSAAYFCASSPRGGSTGELFFGEGSRLTVL.